These 23 T cell receptor beta chains came from one sample sequenced in a study of T cell responses to AZD1222 COVID-19 vaccine. Sequencing used immunoSEQ multiplex PCR; TCRdb keeps in-frame clones, though not all of them. The repertoire holds over 15,000 clones, with 80% as singletons. Material: peripheral blood, obtained 28 days after the second AZD1222 dose. These receptors were obtained from an adult who received the AZD1222 COVID-19 vaccine.

This sequence joins TRBV7-9 and TRBJ2-3, with TRBD1 matching 7 bases. V lost 9 bases to trimming and J lost 2 bases; unmatched junction nucleotides: 2. Germline CDR1 is SEHNR and CDR2 is FQNEAQ (reference sequence). This CDR3 has 12 residues. Here the CDR3 DNA reads TGTGCCAGGCAGGGGGACACAGATACGCAGTATTTT. This codes for CARQGDTDTQYF.

This clone is a singleton in its sample. For the CDR3, the DNA is TGCGCCAGCAGCTTAATCACCGGGGAGCTGTTTTTT. Translated, it gives CASSLITGELFF. V and J are TRBV5-1 and TRBJ2-2; no firm D call. The CDR3 consists of 12 residues. V dropped 2 bases and J dropped 4 bases, with 3 bases sitting between them. Germline CDR1 SGHRS, CDR2 YFSETQ.

The J gene is TRBJ2-1, the V gene TRBV5-1; 9 nucleotides agree with TRBD2. Losses at the gene ends were 7 bases for V and 9 bases for J; bases not matched to a gene: 11. Germline loops: CDR1 SGHRS, CDR2 YFSETQ. This CDR3 has 14 amino acids. CDR3 residues: CASGLAGTYGEQFF. CDR3 DNA sequence: TGCGCCAGCGGCCTAGCGGGGACCTACGGTGAGCAGTTCTTC.

The chain has TRBV7-9 and TRBJ2-5; 7 bases match TRBD2. Germline V CDR1 and CDR2: SEHNR, FQNEAQ (reference sequence). CDR3 size: 14 residues. With 3 bases clipped from V and 5 bases from J, the junction kept 6 bases outside the gene matches. The CDR3 here is CASSLERGWETQYF. The CDR3 nucleotides read TGTGCCAGCAGCTTGGAGCGGGGCTGGGAGACCCAGTACTTC.

This chain connects TRBV15 to TRBJ2-1, with D possibly matching TRBD1 (5 bases). The CDR3 is 14 residues long. Trimming took off 3 bases at V and 4 bases at J, with 10 bases between the two ends. Germline CDR1 reads LNHNV; CDR2 reads YYDKDF (reference sequence). In nucleotides, the CDR3 is TGTGCCACCAGCAGCCCCCAGGGTTACAATGAGCAGTTCTTC. Translation gives CATSSPQGYNEQFF.

This chain links TRBV9 with TRBJ1-2; D is unresolved. This CDR3 contains 13 residues. Germline V gives CDR1 SGDLS, CDR2 YYNGEE. V was trimmed by 1 base and J by 6 bases, leaving 10 bases between them. CDR3 residues: CASSVPGVDGYTF. The CDR3 DNA is TGTGCCAGCAGCGTACCGGGAGTGGATGGCTACACCTTC.

V and J are TRBV5-4 and TRBJ2-7; 7 bases are a match to TRBD1. CDR1 and CDR2 (germline): SGHNT, YYREEE (reference sequence). V lost 0 bases to trimming and J lost 5 bases; unmatched junction nucleotides: 2. This CDR3 comprises 13 residues. The DNA for the CDR3 is TGTGCCAGCAGCTTGGCCGGGACAGACGAGCAGTACTTC. Residues: CASSLAGTDEQYF.

This chain joins TRBV4-3 and TRBJ2-2; 10 positions match TRBD1. Germline CDR1 is LGHNA and CDR2 is YSLEER. After removal of 6 bases from V and 6 bases from J, the junction contained 4 bases not matched to a gene. The CDR3 runs to 14 residues. The CDR3 reads CASRGTGVAGELFF. The CDR3 DNA sequence: TGCGCCAGCAGAGGGACAGGGGTTGCCGGGGAGCTGTTTTTT.

V and J are TRBV4-1 and TRBJ2-5, with D maybe TRBD2 (5 bases). The CDR3 has 15 residues. The germline V gene has CDR1 MGHRA and CDR2 YSYEKL. Trimming shortened V by 3 bases and J by 3 bases, and 14 bases separated the two germline ends. CDR3 sequence: CASSHLLGPKETQYF. DNA of the CDR3: TGCGCCAGCAGCCATTTACTAGGTCCGAAAGAGACCCAGTACTTC.

This chain links TRBV9 with TRBJ2-1; possible D gene TRBD1, 6 bases. Germline CDR1 is SGDLS and CDR2 is YYNGEE. Deletions cut 0 bases from V and 9 bases from J, with 7 bases between. This CDR3 spans 12 amino acids. The CDR3 DNA reads TGTGCCAGCAGCGTAGAAGGGGGTGAGCAGTTCTTC. This sequence encodes CASSVEGGEQFF.

The V gene is TRBV18, the J gene TRBJ1-3; D remains unclear. Per germline, CDR1 KGHSH and CDR2 LQKENI. The germline V and J ends were trimmed by 1 base and 2 bases, with 9 bases remaining between them. There are 15 residues in the CDR3. Here the CDR3 reads CASSPLQETGNTIYF. DNA of the CDR3: TGTGCCAGCTCACCACTTCAGGAGACTGGAAACACCATATATTTT. The full variable domain, rest sourced from reference TRBV18 and TRBJ1-3, is NAGVMQNPRHLVRRRGQEARLRCSPMKGHSHVYWYRQLPEEGLKFMVYLQKENIIDESGMPKERFSAEFPKEGPSILRIQQVVRGDSAAYFCASSPLQETGNTIYFGEGSWLTVV.

CDR3 protein: CASSLAGQGIDGYTF. The DNA of the CDR3 is TGTGCCAGCAGCTTAGCCGGACAGGGGATAGATGGCTACACCTTC. The chain links TRBV7-9 to TRBJ1-2, with TRBD1 matching 9 bases. CDR3 length equals 15 residues. Germline-derived CDR1 and CDR2 are SEHNR and FQNEAQ (reference sequence). J was trimmed by 6 bases and V by 0 bases; bases with no gene match: 5.

The chain combines TRBV4-1 with TRBJ1-5, with 8 bases that match TRBD1. Germline assignment: CDR1 MGHRA and CDR2 YSYEKL. The CDR3 is 15 amino acids. V dropped 1 base and J dropped 6; count of bases not matched to a gene: 5. Here the CDR3 reads CASSQGGTGGQPQHF. CDR3 nucleotides: TGCGCCAGCAGCCAAGGAGGGACAGGAGGTCAGCCCCAGCATTTT.

The gene calls are TRBV3-1 (or the pseudogene TRBV3-2) and TRBJ1-3; no clear D. Trimming pared 4 bases from V and 0 bases from J, leaving 13 bases between. This CDR3 is built from 16 residues. Germline-derived CDR1 and CDR2 are LGHDT and YNNKEL (reference sequence). The CDR3 DNA reads TGTGCCAGCAGCCGTCGGTACGAGGGCTCTGGAAACACCATATATTTT. Translating gives CASSRRYEGSGNTIYF.

The chain has TRBV13 and TRBJ1-1, with 7 nucleotides matching TRBD1. CDR3 length: 15 amino acids. The V and J ends lost 4 bases and 3 bases, in that order; junction bases with no gene match: 8. Looked up from germline, CDR1 is PRHDT and CDR2 is FYEKMQ (reference sequence). The CDR3 here is CASSSGGNSDTEAFF. In DNA form, the CDR3 reads TGTGCCAGCAGCTCAGGGGGAAATTCGGACACTGAAGCTTTCTTT. Full variable domain (missing parts from reference TRBV13 and TRBJ1-1): AAGVIQSPRHLIKEKRETATLKCYPIPRHDTVYWYQQGPGQDPQFLISFYEKMQSDKGSIPDRFSAQQFSDYHSELNMSSLELGDSALYFCASSSGGNSDTEAFFGQGTRLTVV.

Only a few counts were recorded for this clone. CDR3: CASSQAFGGNQPQHF. The CDR3 DNA reads TGCGCCAGCAGCCAGGCATTTGGGGGCAATCAGCCCCAGCATTTT. V gene TRBV4-1 combines with J gene TRBJ1-5; D is unresolved. V lost 3 bases and J 2 bases, leaving 11 bases between the germline ends. Germline values: CDR1 MGHRA, CDR2 YSYEKL. CDR3 length: 15 residues.

The chain carries TRBV5-1 and TRBJ2-1; tentatively, D is TRBD2 (6 bases). The length of the CDR3 is 17 residues. The ends were cut back, 2 bases at V and 5 bases at J, with 20 bases in the middle. Germline CDR1 and CDR2: SGHRS and YFSETQ. The DNA of the CDR3 is TGCGCCAGCAGCTTATCGTCCGGGGGAGGTTTTAACAATGAGCAGTTCTTC. It specifies CASSLSSGGGFNNEQFF.

The V gene is TRBV3-1 (or the pseudogene TRBV3-2), the J gene TRBJ1-2; D perhaps matches TRBD1 (6 bases). Looked up from germline, CDR1 is LGHDT and CDR2 is YNNKEL (reference sequence). There are 15 residues in the CDR3. V lost 4 bases and J lost 7, with 19 bases in between. The CDR3, as DNA: TGTGCCAGCAGCCCATATGGGACCGGAGGGGGTGGCTACACCTTC. Its translation: CASSPYGTGGGGYTF.

This chain connects TRBV21-1 to TRBJ1-5; the D segment call TRBD1 is taken from the table without a DNA check. TRBV21-1 is designated a pseudogene. The CDR3 loop spans 14 amino acids. CDR3 sequence: CASSKAGGNQPQHF. The CDR3 coding sequence is TGTGCCAGCAGCAAAGCAGGGGGCAATCAGCCCCAGCATTTT.

The V gene is TRBV11-2, the J gene TRBJ2-2; 8 nucleotides line up with TRBD1. The V gene's germline CDR1 is SGHAT and CDR2 FQNNGV. The CDR3 contains 14 residues. The V and J ends lost 1 base and 6 bases, in that order; junction bases with no gene match: 1. DNA of the CDR3: TGTGCCAGCAGCTTAGGACAGGGGTCCGGGGAGCTGTTTTTT. Protein sequence: CASSLGQGSGELFF. The full variable domain, its missing parts supplied by reference TRBV11-2 and TRBJ2-2, is EAGVAQSPRYKIIEKRQSVAFWCNPISGHATLYWYQQILGQGPKLLIQFQNNGVVDDSQLPKDRFSAERLKGVDSTLKIQPAKLEDSAVYLCASSLGQGSGELFFGEGSRLTVL.

This clone showed up just a few times. V and J are TRBV4-3 and TRBJ2-2; possibly TRBD1 for D (7 bases). Germline CDR1 and CDR2: LGHNA and YSLEER. V gave up 0 bases and J gave up 4 bases, with 18 bases separating them. There are 18 residues in the CDR3. CDR3 residues: CASSQDWTAGGGTGELFF. CDR3 bases: TGCGCCAGCAGCCAAGATTGGACGGCAGGGGGAGGCACCGGGGAGCTGTTTTTT.

The rearrangement uses TRBV7-6 and TRBJ2-1; D unresolved. Germline values: CDR1 SGHVS, CDR2 FNYEAQ. This CDR3 contains 13 residues. Trimming removed 4 bases at V and 5 bases at J, with 9 bases between. CDR3 protein: CASSSNLDNEQFF. The DNA for the CDR3 is TGTGCCAGCAGCTCGAACTTGGACAATGAGCAGTTCTTC.

This clone was observed a handful of times. This CDR3 reads CSVGQSNTEAFF. In DNA form, the CDR3 reads TGCAGCGTCGGACAATCGAACACTGAAGCTTTCTTT. J is TRBJ1-1 and V is TRBV29-1, with a tentative D call TRBD1 (5 bases). The V end lost 6 bases, the J end lost 1 base, and 9 bases lay between the germline ends. Germline lookup yields CDR1 SQVTM and CDR2 ANQGSEA. The CDR3 consists of 12 residues.